Listed below are T cell receptor beta chains from one sample, sequenced in a study of T-cell memory formation after mild COVID-19. TCRdb re-called the 5' RACE reads with MiXCR, one entry per CDR3 protein. Among around 320,000 distinct CDR3 sequences listed, roughly 21% were seen once. The sequencing input was PBMCs or a T cell subset sorted from them (not recorded which). All receptors come from a man younger than 35 who had mild COVID-19 (a few samples of this study predate the infection). Cell type and time point are not known. Both conserved end residues are part of each CDR3. Fields, in order: V gene, D gene, J gene, clone size, CDR3 DNA, CDR3 protein. D genes are given only for firm matches. Clone size is given for some rows only: seen once, a few or many times, or a class if the clone is expanded.

V: TRBV6-1; D: TRBD2; J: TRBJ2-1; size: NA; DNA: TGTGCCAGCATGTGGACTAGCGGGGTGGGAAATGAGCAGTTCTTC; CDR3: CASMWTSGVGNEQFF
V: TRBV27; D: NA; J: TRBJ1-5; size: few; DNA: TGTGCCAGCAGTTTATCGATCCTTCAGCCCCAGCATTTT; CDR3: CASSLSILQPQHF
V: TRBV19; D: NA; J: TRBJ2-1; size: NA; DNA: TGTGCCAGTAGCCCGATCGGGACCTGGTGGGGCAATGAGCAGTTCTTC; CDR3: CASSPIGTWWGNEQFF
V: TRBV3-1; D: NA; J: TRBJ2-3; size: NA; DNA: TGTGCCAGCAGCCAAGATTCTCTAGCGAGGGGGACAGATACGCAGTATTTT; CDR3: CASSQDSLARGTDTQYF
V: TRBV4-2; D: NA; J: TRBJ1-2; size: few; DNA: TGTGCCAGCAGCCTTTACCCGGGGTCCCCTGGCTACACCTTC; CDR3: CASSLYPGSPGYTF
V: TRBV7-2; D: TRBD2; J: TRBJ2-2; size: NA; DNA: TGTGCCAGCAGAGTTGGGGGACTAGCTGTATCTACCGGCACCGGGGAGCTGTTTTTT; CDR3: CASRVGGLAVSTGTGELFF
V: TRBV5-1; D: NA; J: TRBJ1-5; size: NA; DNA: TGCGCCAGCAGCCTCGGACTGCCCTGGGAGCCCCAGCATTTT; CDR3: CASSLGLPWEPQHF
V: TRBV7-2; D: TRBD2; J: TRBJ2-1; size: many; DNA: TGTGCCAGCAGCTCAACTAGCGGGGGGCGAAGCGAGCAGTTCTTC; CDR3: CASSSTSGGRSEQFF
V: TRBV5-1; D: TRBD2; J: TRBJ2-7; size: few; DNA: TGCGCCAGCAGCTTCGGCGGGGGGCATTCCTACGAGCAGTACTTC; CDR3: CASSFGGGHSYEQYF
V: TRBV7-9; D: NA; J: TRBJ2-7; size: few; DNA: TGTGCCAGCAGAGGTGGTAACGGGTACGAGCAGTACTTC; CDR3: CASRGGNGYEQYF
V: TRBV3-1; D: NA; J: TRBJ1-2; size: few; DNA: TGTGCCAGCAGCTCCACAGAGAGCTATGGCTACACCTTC; CDR3: CASSSTESYGYTF
V: TRBV5-1; D: TRBD1; J: TRBJ2-5; size: NA; DNA: TGCGCCAGCAGCGTGACAGGGGGCGAGACCCAGTACTTC; CDR3: CASSVTGGETQYF
V: TRBV7-2; D: NA; J: TRBJ1-6; size: few; DNA: TGTGCCAGCAGCTTTGCCGTTGCTAATTCACCCCTCCACTTT; CDR3: CASSFAVANSPLHF
V: TRBV5-6; D: NA; J: TRBJ1-3; size: NA; DNA: TGTGCCAGCAGCAGTCCCACTTACTACTCTGGAAACACCATATATTTT; CDR3: CASSSPTYYSGNTIYF
V: TRBV5-1; D: NA; J: TRBJ1-1; size: few; DNA: TGCGCCAGCAGCTTGGAGGGGGACGTAAGAGCTTTCTTT; CDR3: CASSLEGDVRAFF
V: TRBV20-1; D: TRBD2; J: TRBJ2-1; size: few; DNA: TGCAGTGCTAGAGGGTGGCTAGCGGGGGCCCGGGATGAGCAGTTCTTC; CDR3: CSARGWLAGARDEQFF
V: TRBV9; D: NA; J: TRBJ1-2; size: NA; DNA: TGTGCCAGCAGCGTAGTTGCAGGGTATGGCTACACCTTC; CDR3: CASSVVAGYGYTF
V: TRBV19; D: TRBD1; J: TRBJ2-3; size: few; DNA: TGTGCCAGTACCGCAAGACAGGGTAGCACAGATACGCAGTATTTT; CDR3: CASTARQGSTDTQYF